This T cell receptor (beta chain) appears in the sequencing data of a study of control samples from healthy donors and cancer patients. The CDR3 loop spans 13 amino acids. V gave up 4 bases and J gave up 2 bases, with 5 bases separating them. Data came from immunoSEQ multiplex PCR; TCRdb stores just in-frame clones and leaves some out. The table has 70,000 to 85,000 clones, around 84% seen once. Sequencing used PBMCs. This clonotype was obtained from a man aged 60-69 years with head and neck cancer. The chain combines TRBV12-3 or TRBV12-4 with TRBJ2-2; D unclear. CDR3 amino acids: CASSYGNTGELFF. The CDR3 coding sequence is TGTGCCAGCAGTTACGGTAACACCGGGGAGCTGTTTTTT.